Listed below are T cell receptor beta chains from one sample, sequenced in a study of blood T cells in healthy people across ages. Each CDR3 protein gets one entry after TCRdb re-called the 5' RACE reads with MiXCR. Among around 2 million distinct CDR3 sequences, approximately 39% were seen once, and the ten largest hold 23%. The sample consisted of blood. The receptors here all came from a human donor in good health. Both conserved end residues are part of each CDR3. A D gene is named only where the DNA matches it firmly. Size is stated for part of the rows, as once, few or many counts, or as a class when the clone is expanded.

j_call clone_size d_call v_call cdr3_aa cdr3_nt
TRBJ2-7 few TRBD2 TRBV5-1 CASSRETSGTYEQYF TGCGCCAGCAGCCGCGAGACTAGCGGCACCTACGAGCAGTACTTC
TRBJ2-7 NA NA TRBV12-3/TRBV12-4 CATPYEQYF TGTGCCACCCCATACGAGCAGTACTTC
TRBJ2-1 NA NA TRBV20-1 CSAHPFDYYNEQFF TGCAGTGCGCACCCATTCGACTATTACAATGAGCAGTTCTTC
TRBJ1-3 NA NA TRBV9 CASSVEGTSGNTIYF TGTGCCAGCAGCGTAGAGGGGACCTCTGGAAACACCATATATTTT
TRBJ1-2 NA TRBD1 TRBV29-1 CSVDPTGQGGGHTF TGCAGCGTTGACCCGACTGGACAGGGTGGCGGCCACACCTTC
TRBJ2-1 NA TRBD2 TRBV6-6 CASSYVERGPSYNEQFF TGTGCCAGCAGTTACGTTGAGCGGGGGCCTTCCTACAATGAGCAGTTCTTC
TRBJ1-6 few NA TRBV6-5 CASSPINSPLHF TGTGCCAGCAGTCCCATTAATTCACCCCTCCACTTT
TRBJ2-4 once TRBD1 TRBV24-1 CATSDPSTGRGEQYF TGTGCCACCAGTGATCCCTCGACAGGGCGTGGGGAGCAGTACTTC
TRBJ1-1 NA NA TRBV3-1 CASCRQTGNTEAFF TGTGCCAGCTGCCGACAGACAGGGAACACTGAAGCTTTCTTT
TRBJ2-5 few TRBD2 TRBV4-2 CASSQEGLIYQETQYF TGTGCCAGCAGCCAGGAGGGACTAATTTATCAAGAGACCCAGTACTTC
TRBJ2-5 few NA TRBV21-1 CASSMTSGGGKETQYF TGTGCCAGCAGCATGACTAGCGGGGGGGGAAAAGAGACCCAGTACTTC
TRBJ2-7 NA TRBD1 TRBV30 CAWSVTGQGAYEQYF TGTGCCTGGAGTGTAACGGGACAGGGGGCCTACGAGCAGTACTTC
TRBJ1-6 NA NA TRBV7-2 CASSLARDFAPLHF TGTGCCAGCAGCTTAGCCAGGGATTTTGCTCCCCTCCACTTT
TRBJ2-3 NA TRBD2 TRBV4-3 CASSQAGGLFNTDTQYF TGCGCCAGCAGCCAAGCGGGGGGGCTATTTAACACAGATACGCAGTATTTT
TRBJ2-5 once TRBD2 TRBV20-1 CSARDGGEGWNTETQYF TGCAGTGCTAGAGATGGAGGGGAGGGATGGAATACAGAGACCCAGTACTTC
TRBJ1-2 NA NA TRBV29-1 CSVVGPETNYGYTF TGCAGCGTTGTGGGCCCAGAGACTAACTATGGCTACACCTTC
TRBJ2-7 few NA TRBV27 CASSFGAGAEKYYEQYF TGTGCCAGTTCCTTTGGTGCCGGGGCAGAGAAATACTACGAGCAGTACTTC
TRBJ1-1 few TRBD1 TRBV29-1 CSVDARTGATLNTEAFF TGCAGCGTTGACGCTAGGACAGGGGCCACCTTGAACACTGAAGCTTTCTTT
TRBJ2-3 NA NA TRBV12-3/TRBV12-4 CASSRRLLGGSQYF TGTGCCAGCAGTCGACGCCTCCTAGGAGGGTCGCAGTATTTT
TRBJ2-3 NA TRBD2 TRBV7-2 CASSSLLAGGRSGTDTQYF TGTGCCAGCAGCTCCCTACTAGCGGGGGGGCGGAGTGGTACAGATACGCAGTATTTT
TRBJ1-2 many TRBD1 TRBV27 CASFKTGDYGYTF TGTGCCAGCTTTAAGACAGGGGATTATGGCTACACCTTC
TRBJ2-1 NA NA TRBV6-2/TRBV6-3 CASSRRTSRTYNGQFF TGTGCCAGCAGTCGGCGGACGTCGAGAACCTACAATGGGCAGTTCTTC
TRBJ2-1 NA TRBD2 TRBV11-3 CASATRGGGSDEQFF TGTGCCAGCGCAACTCGCGGCGGGGGGTCGGATGAGCAGTTCTTC
TRBJ2-1 NA NA TRBV6-5 CASSFGAGPLGDEQFF TGTGCCAGCAGTTTTGGGGCGGGGCCCCTGGGAGATGAGCAGTTCTTC
TRBJ2-5 NA NA TRBV3-1 CASSQDSGQQETQYF TGTGCCAGCAGCCAAGATTCGGGGCAGCAAGAGACCCAGTACTTC
TRBJ2-7 few NA TRBV27 CASSLASTALPYEQYF TGTGCCAGCAGTTTGGCCTCTACGGCCCTGCCCTACGAGCAGTACTTC
TRBJ2-6 many NA TRBV7-8 CASGRGDSGANVLTF TGTGCCAGCGGTAGAGGGGATTCTGGGGCCAACGTCCTGACTTTC
TRBJ1-5 few NA TRBV27 CASSLLYGNQPQHF TGTGCCAGCAGTTTATTGTACGGTAATCAGCCCCAGCATTTT
TRBJ1-4 few NA TRBV20-1 CSGGKTNEKLFF TGCAGTGGAGGGAAAACTAATGAAAAACTGTTTTTT
TRBJ2-5 NA NA TRBV11-2 CASSTYGEIATQYF TGTGCCAGCAGCACATACGGGGAGATTGCGACCCAGTACTTC
TRBJ1-1 few TRBD1 TRBV29-1 CSVMGQWNTEAFF TGCAGCGTTATGGGACAGTGGAACACTGAAGCTTTCTTT
TRBJ1-5 few NA TRBV9 CASSRDIAGQPQHF TGTGCCAGCAGTAGGGACATTGCGGGTCAGCCCCAGCATTTT
TRBJ2-1 few TRBD1 TRBV2 CASRGDREYNEQFF TGTGCCAGCAGGGGTGACAGGGAGTACAATGAGCAGTTCTTC
TRBJ2-5 few NA TRBV6-6 CACSYGPWEQYF TGTGCCTGCAGTTACGGACCTTGGGAGCAGTACTTC
TRBJ2-6 many TRBD1 TRBV30 CAWDRGSGANVLTF TGTGCCTGGGACAGGGGATCTGGGGCCAACGTCCTGACTTTC
TRBJ2-3 NA NA TRBV4-2 CTSREPGGTDTQYF TGTACCAGTAGGGAGCCAGGGGGGACAGATACGCAGTATTTT
TRBJ2-6 NA TRBD2 TRBV18 CASSPRQHGRGPSGANVLTF TGTGCCAGCTCACCGAGGCAACATGGGAGGGGTCCCTCTGGGGCCAACGTCCTGACTTTC
TRBJ1-5 few NA TRBV29-1 CSVDGGDWAQHF TGCAGCGTTGATGGGGGCGATTGGGCCCAGCATTTT
TRBJ2-7 once NA TRBV27 CASSLSSGVTGEQYF TGTGCCAGCAGTTTATCGTCAGGGGTGACGGGCGAGCAGTACTTC
TRBJ1-1 once TRBD1 TRBV12-3/TRBV12-4 CASRQGQGNTEAFF TGTGCCAGCAGGCAAGGACAGGGGAACACTGAAGCTTTCTTT
TRBJ1-4 many NA TRBV11-2 CASSSLRGVKLFF TGTGCCAGCAGCTCGCTAAGGGGGGTAAAACTGTTTTTT
TRBJ2-6 NA TRBD1 TRBV3-1 CASSQVYRGPGANVLTF TGTGCCAGCAGCCAAGTCTACAGGGGGCCTGGGGCCAACGTCCTGACTTTC
TRBJ2-2 NA NA TRBV18 CASSPYRGHSGELFF TGTGCCAGCTCACCATACAGAGGTCATTCCGGGGAGCTGTTTTTT
TRBJ2-5 NA TRBD1 TRBV5-5 CASSLGGTVLQETQYF TGTGCCAGCAGCTTGGGGGGGACAGTCCTCCAAGAGACCCAGTACTTC